Below are 19 T cell receptor beta chains sequenced from a single sample in a study of blood T cell repertoires in COVID-19. Method: immunoSEQ multiplex PCR; TCRdb's copy keeps in-frame clones and lacks some. Among some 190,000 clones listed, about nine tenths were seen once. The specimen was peripheral blood. These receptors were taken from a young man with acute or convalescent COVID-19.

This clone was seen just once. The chain couples TRBV4-1 to TRBJ2-3, with TRBD2 matching over 9 bases. This CDR3 is 19 amino acids long. Germline V gene lookup returns CDR1 MGHRA and CDR2 YSYEKL. With V trimmed by 0 bases and J by 5 bases, 15 bases remained unmatched. This CDR3 reads CASSQDIELGLAGRDTQYF. CDR3 DNA sequence: TGCGCCAGCAGCCAAGATATAGAGCTTGGGCTAGCGGGAAGAGATACGCAGTATTTT.

V is TRBV18 and J is TRBJ1-5, with 7 bases fitting TRBD1. V lost 2 bases and J lost 0; bases outside the gene matches: 13. CDR1 is KGHSH and CDR2 is LQKENI in the germline V gene. This CDR3 region has 19 residues. The CDR3 nucleotides are TGTGCCAGCTCACCAGGTTTAGGGGGCTCGGCCGATAGCAATCAGCCCCAGCATTTT. Amino acid sequence: CASSPGLGGSADSNQPQHF.

The J gene is TRBJ1-1, the V gene TRBV2, with D uncertain. CDR1 and CDR2 from the germline V gene are SNHLY and FYNNEI. This CDR3 is built from 13 residues. V lost 6 bases and J lost 6, with 14 bases in between. The CDR3 nucleotides read TGTGCCAGCAGCCACGGAGACTTGCCTGAAGCTTTCTTT. Residues: CASSHGDLPEAFF.

This clone was seen just once. The V and J genes are TRBV18 and TRBJ2-1, with D maybe TRBD2 (7 bases). This CDR3 comprises 14 residues. CDR1 KGHSH and CDR2 LQKENI come from the germline V gene. The ends were cut back, 3 bases at V and 3 bases at J, with 9 bases in the middle. In nucleotides, the CDR3 is TGTGCCAGCTCACCGGGAGGGGGCTACAATGAGCAGTTCTTC. It specifies CASSPGGGYNEQFF.

The CDR3 reads CASSIKGGGQPQHF. The DNA of the CDR3 is TGTGCCAGTAGTATAAAAGGGGGTGGTCAGCCCCAGCATTTT. The V gene is TRBV19, the J gene TRBJ1-5; perhaps TRBD1 as D (6 bases). The CDR3 has 14 amino acids. Per germline, CDR1 LNHDA and CDR2 SQIVND (reference sequence). Trimming cost V 2 bases and J 6 bases, with 11 bases left between them.

The chain is built from TRBV29-1 and TRBJ2-5; D is uncertain. Germline CDR1 and CDR2: SQVTM and ANQGSEA. V was clipped by 4 bases and J by 2 bases, with 5 bases between them. CDR3 length: 11 amino acids. In DNA, the CDR3 is TGCAGCGTTGTGGAGCAAGAGACCCAGTACTTC. Its translation: CSVVEQETQYF. Full variable domain (rest looked up from reference TRBV29-1 and TRBJ2-5): SAVISQKPSRDICQRGTSLTIQCQVDSQVTMMFWYRQQPGQSLTLIATANQGSEATYESGFVIDKFPISRPNLTFSTLTVSNMSPEDSSIYLCSVVEQETQYFGPGTRLLVL.

This clone has more than one count but fewer than ten. The chain has TRBV2 and TRBJ2-3, with TRBD1 identical over 7 bases. The germline gives CDR1 SNHLY, CDR2 FYNNEI. CDR3 length: 16 amino acids. The junction had 16 bases not matched to a gene; V was cut back by 11 bases and J by 2 bases. This chain's CDR3 is CAGGYKTGRHTDTQYF. CDR3 bases: TGTGCCGGTGGATACAAGACAGGGCGTCACACAGATACGCAGTATTTT.

This clone was seen a handful of times. V is TRBV6-1 and J is TRBJ2-4; 13 nucleotides align to TRBD2. V lost 2 bases to trimming and J lost 8 bases; unmatched junction nucleotides: 6. The CDR3 is made up of 16 amino acids. Germline V lookup: CDR1 MNHNS, CDR2 SASEGT. The CDR3, as DNA: TGTGCCAGCAGTGAAAGACTAGCGGGGGGATTTGACATTCAGTACTTC. Protein sequence: CASSERLAGGFDIQYF.

This rearrangement joins TRBV7-8 to TRBJ2-7; TRBD1 agrees at 10 bases. The CDR3 contains 15 residues. The J segment lost 4 bases and the V segment lost 0 bases, leaving 3 bases of the junction unmatched. CDR1 and CDR2 from the germline V gene are SGHVS and FQNEAQ. The CDR3 sequence: CASSLAGQGRYEQYF. The DNA for the CDR3 is TGTGCCAGCAGCTTAGCGGGACAGGGGAGATACGAGCAGTACTTC.

This chain links TRBV5-1 with TRBJ1-2; the D is unclear. The CDR3 has 12 amino acids. The ends were cut back, 1 base at V and 2 bases at J, with 3 bases in the middle. Germline lookup yields CDR1 SGHRS and CDR2 YFSETQ. The CDR3 sequence: CASSLTNYGYTF. The CDR3 bases are TGCGCCAGCAGCTTGACAAACTATGGCTACACCTTC.

This clone was counted a few times. The CDR3 loop reads CASREGARNEQFF. The CDR3 DNA reads as TGTGCCAGTAGAGAGGGGGCCAGAAATGAGCAGTTCTTC. The rearrangement uses TRBV19 and TRBJ2-1; 7 bases agree with TRBD1. The CDR3 totals 13 residues. The germline CDR1 and CDR2 sequences are LNHDA and SQIVND (reference sequence). Losses at the gene ends were 6 bases for V and 7 bases for J; bases not matched to a gene: 6.

This clone came up once. V gene TRBV7-3 combines with J gene TRBJ2-3; TRBD2 matches 7 bases. This CDR3 has 16 residues. Per germline, CDR1 SGHTA and CDR2 FQGTGA. V gave up 1 base and J gave up 4 bases; unmatched junction bases: 8. This CDR3 reads CASSLRGLVGADTQYF. As DNA, the CDR3 is TGTGCCAGCAGCTTAAGAGGACTAGTTGGCGCAGATACGCAGTATTTT. Looking up the rest from reference TRBV7-3 and TRBJ2-3 gives the full variable domain: GAGVSQTPSNKVTEKGKYVELRCDPISGHTALYWYRQSLGQGPEFLIYFQGTGAADDSGLPNDRFFAVRPEGSVSTLKIQRTERGDSAVYLCASSLRGLVGADTQYFGPGTRLTVL.

The genes are TRBV28 and TRBJ2-1, with 11 positions matching TRBD2. Germline V gene sequence: CDR1 MDHEN, CDR2 SYDVKM. The trim removed 1 base at V and 7 bases at J, leaving 12 bases unmatched. CDR3 length equals 18 residues. The CDR3 nucleotides are TGTGCCAGCAGTTTATCTAGGGGGACTAGCGGAAGTGGGAATGAGCAGTTCTTC. This codes for CASSLSRGTSGSGNEQFF.

V is TRBV6-5 and J is TRBJ1-1; D unclear. The CDR3 runs 16 residues. The germline gives CDR1 MNHEY, CDR2 SVGAGI. Trimming removed 2 bases at V and 2 bases at J, with 15 bases between. CDR3 bases: TGTGCCAGCAGTTACGACTTGAGGAGAGCTAACACTGAAGCTTTCTTT. Residues: CASSYDLRRANTEAFF.

The rearrangement uses TRBV15 and TRBJ2-3; 10 nucleotides match TRBD2. The trim removed 5 bases at V and 0 bases at J, leaving 5 bases unmatched. The V gene's germline CDR1 is LNHNV and CDR2 YYDKDF (reference sequence). The CDR3 is made up of 16 amino acids. CDR3 nucleotides: TGTGCCACCAGCCGAGGACTAGCGGTTAGCACAGATACGCAGTATTTT. Its protein is CATSRGLAVSTDTQYF.

The chain recombines TRBV5-1 with TRBJ2-5; D possibly corresponds to TRBD2 (6 bases). V lost 4 bases and J lost 4, with 8 bases in between. CDR1 is SGHRS, CDR2 YFSETQ, per germline. The CDR3 runs 12 residues. CDR3 loop: CASSRGLETQYF. The CDR3 DNA is TGCGCCAGCAGCCGGGGGTTAGAGACCCAGTACTTC.

The chain employs TRBV18 and TRBJ1-4, with D perhaps TRBD1 (5 bases). This CDR3 contains 16 residues. Trimming removed 1 base from V and 7 bases from J, with 16 bases in between. CDR1 is KGHSH and CDR2 is LQKENI in the germline V gene. The CDR3 here is CASSPRAGVDAEKLFF. CDR3 DNA: TGTGCCAGCTCACCACGGGCGGGGGTGGATGCTGAAAAACTGTTTTTT.

The chain combines TRBV13 with TRBJ2-2; 9 bases are shared with TRBD1. With V trimmed by 5 bases and J by 6 bases, 4 bases remained unmatched. CDR3 size: 14 residues. Germline V CDR1 and CDR2: PRHDT, FYEKMQ (reference sequence). The CDR3 region is CASSPRTGAGELFF. Here the CDR3 DNA reads TGTGCCAGCAGCCCCCGGACAGGGGCCGGGGAGCTGTTTTTT.

The chain carries TRBV10-2 and TRBJ1-1; 11 bases align to TRBD1. The CDR3 totals 16 residues. J gave up 2 bases and V 4 bases, and 6 bases lay outside the gene matches. Germline lookup yields CDR1 WSHSY and CDR2 SAAADI. CDR3 bases: TGCGCCAGCAGTGCACCCGGGACAGGGGGTAACACTGAAGCTTTCTTT. The encoded protein is CASSAPGTGGNTEAFF.